Listed below are T cell receptor beta chains from one sample, sequenced in a study of T-cell reconstitution after alpha-beta-depleted transplantation in children. TCRdb recomputed calls from the PCR reads with MiXCR, one row per CDR3 protein. The sample has 450,000 to 500,000 distinct CDR3 sequences; approximately 12% are singletons. This sample comprised PBMCs from the stem cell graft donor, obtained from the stem cell graft. These receptors were collected from a human donor who donated a stem cell graft to a child with combined immunodeficiency. CDR3s include the opening cysteine and the closing phenylalanine or tryptophan. A D gene is named only where the DNA matches it firmly. Not every row has a clone size; where given, it reads once, few, many or a size class.

size,V,J,D,CDR3
.,TRBV11-2,TRBJ2-3,.,CASSLELVVPLSEDTQYF
.,TRBV28,TRBJ1-5,TRBD1,CASSRDRGKNQPQHF
few,TRBV11-2,TRBJ2-1,.,CASSLDWTQREQFF
many,TRBV2,TRBJ2-3,TRBD2,CASSGRAGITDTQYF
few,TRBV20-1,TRBJ1-5,.,CSAAGGLGGSNQPQHF
many,TRBV12-3/TRBV12-4,TRBJ2-2,.,CASSLQPTGELFF
few,TRBV3-1,TRBJ1-2,TRBD1,CASSQGGGGGYTF
.,TRBV7-2,TRBJ2-3,.,CASSLVPEPGGTQYF
many,TRBV20-1,TRBJ2-7,.,CSASLTGTRYEQYF
many,TRBV12-3/TRBV12-4,TRBJ1-1,.,CASSQTGLGTEAFF
.,TRBV28,TRBJ1-2,TRBD1,CASSKGGRQGRGYTF
few,TRBV4-3,TRBJ2-1,.,CASSQDQRLVSYNEQFF
many,TRBV20-1,TRBJ2-4,.,CSARDITGAKNIQYF
.,TRBV20-1,TRBJ2-1,TRBD2,CSASRLAVNEQFF
few,TRBV6-2/TRBV6-3,TRBJ2-6,.,CASSFLLSGANVLTF
.,TRBV6-6,TRBJ1-3,.,CASSTGLGNTIYF